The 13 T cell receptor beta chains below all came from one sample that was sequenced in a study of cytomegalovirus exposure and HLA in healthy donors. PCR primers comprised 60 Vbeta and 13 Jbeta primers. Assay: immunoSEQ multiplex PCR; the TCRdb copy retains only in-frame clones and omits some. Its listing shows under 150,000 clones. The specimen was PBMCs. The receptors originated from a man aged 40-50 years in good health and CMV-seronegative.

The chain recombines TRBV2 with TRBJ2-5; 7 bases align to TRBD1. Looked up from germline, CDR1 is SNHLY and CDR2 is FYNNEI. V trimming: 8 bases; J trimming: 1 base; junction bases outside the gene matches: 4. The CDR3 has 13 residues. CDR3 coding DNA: TGTGCCAGCGGGGACAGAGTCCAAGAGACCCAGTACTTC. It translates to CASGDRVQETQYF.

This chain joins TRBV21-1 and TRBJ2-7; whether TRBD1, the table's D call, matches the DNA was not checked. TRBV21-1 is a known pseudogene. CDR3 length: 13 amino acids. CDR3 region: CASGGQGWYEQYF. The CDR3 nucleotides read TGTGCCAGCGGGGGACAGGGATGGTACGAGCAGTACTTC.

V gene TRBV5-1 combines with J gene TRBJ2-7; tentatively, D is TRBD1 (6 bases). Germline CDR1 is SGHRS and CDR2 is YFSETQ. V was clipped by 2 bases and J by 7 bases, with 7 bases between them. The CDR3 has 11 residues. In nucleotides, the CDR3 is TGCGCCAGCAGCTTTAGGGGGGAGCAGTACTTC. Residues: CASSFRGEQYF.

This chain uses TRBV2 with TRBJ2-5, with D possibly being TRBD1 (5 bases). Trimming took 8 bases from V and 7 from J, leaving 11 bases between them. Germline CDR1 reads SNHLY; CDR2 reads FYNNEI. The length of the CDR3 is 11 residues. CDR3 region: CASWGKGTQYF. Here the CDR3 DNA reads TGTGCCAGCTGGGGCAAGGGGACCCAGTACTTC.

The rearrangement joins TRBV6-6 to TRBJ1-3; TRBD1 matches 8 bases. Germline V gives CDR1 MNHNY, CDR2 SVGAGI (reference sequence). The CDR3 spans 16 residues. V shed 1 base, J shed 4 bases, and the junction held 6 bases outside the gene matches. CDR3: CASSYFADREGNTIYF. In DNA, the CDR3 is TGTGCCAGCAGTTACTTCGCGGACAGGGAGGGAAACACCATATATTTT.

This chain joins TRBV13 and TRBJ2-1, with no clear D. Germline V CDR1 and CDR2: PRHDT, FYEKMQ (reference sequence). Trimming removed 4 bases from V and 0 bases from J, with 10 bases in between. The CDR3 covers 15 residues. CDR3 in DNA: TGTGCCAGCAGCTCCCCCCTTAGCTCCTACAATGAGCAGTTCTTC. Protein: CASSSPLSSYNEQFF.

CDR3 DNA sequence: TGTGCCATCAGTGAGTCGAGGGACAGACTTTATGGCTACACCTTC. This gives the protein CAISESRDRLYGYTF. The chain is built from TRBV10-3 and TRBJ1-2, with 7 nucleotides matching TRBD1. CDR3 length: 15 amino acids. Unmatched junction bases numbered 6, after V lost 0 bases and J lost 5 bases. Germline V gene lookup returns CDR1 ENHRY and CDR2 SYGVKD.

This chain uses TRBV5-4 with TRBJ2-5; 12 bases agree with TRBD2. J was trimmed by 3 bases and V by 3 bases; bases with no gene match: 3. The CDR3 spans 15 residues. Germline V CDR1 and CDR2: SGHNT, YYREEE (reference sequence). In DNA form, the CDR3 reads TGTGCCAGCAGCTCTAGACTAGCGGGGGAAGAGACCCAGTACTTC. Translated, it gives CASSSRLAGEETQYF.

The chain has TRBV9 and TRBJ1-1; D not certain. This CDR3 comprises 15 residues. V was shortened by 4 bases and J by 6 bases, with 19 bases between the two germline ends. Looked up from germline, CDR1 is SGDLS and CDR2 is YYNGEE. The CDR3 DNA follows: TGTGCCAGCAGCAGATTAGGGAGGGAAATGGCTGAAGCTTTCTTT. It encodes CASSRLGREMAEAFF.

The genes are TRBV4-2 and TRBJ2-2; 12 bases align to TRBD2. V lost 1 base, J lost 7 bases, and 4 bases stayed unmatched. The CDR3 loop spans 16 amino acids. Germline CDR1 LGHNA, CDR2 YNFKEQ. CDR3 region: CASSQVTSGGGGELFF. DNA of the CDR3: TGTGCCAGCAGCCAAGTGACTAGCGGGGGAGGCGGGGAGCTGTTTTTT.

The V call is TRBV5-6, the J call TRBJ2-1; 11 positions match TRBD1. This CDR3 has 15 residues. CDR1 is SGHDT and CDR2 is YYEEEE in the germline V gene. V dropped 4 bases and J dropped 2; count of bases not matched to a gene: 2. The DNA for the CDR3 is TGTGCCAGCAGCCGGGACAGGGGGGCCTACAATGAGCAGTTCTTC. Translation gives CASSRDRGAYNEQFF.

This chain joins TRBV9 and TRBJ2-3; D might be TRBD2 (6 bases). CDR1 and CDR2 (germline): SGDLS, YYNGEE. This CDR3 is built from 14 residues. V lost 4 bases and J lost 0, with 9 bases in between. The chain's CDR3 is CASSNRESTDTQYF. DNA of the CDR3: TGTGCCAGCAGCAACCGGGAGAGCACAGATACGCAGTATTTT.

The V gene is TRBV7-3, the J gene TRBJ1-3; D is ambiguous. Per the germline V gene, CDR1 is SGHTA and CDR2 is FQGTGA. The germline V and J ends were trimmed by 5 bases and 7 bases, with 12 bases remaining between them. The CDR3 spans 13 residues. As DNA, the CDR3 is TGTGCCAGCAGCCGAGATATAGAGAACACCATATATTTT. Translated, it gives CASSRDIENTIYF.